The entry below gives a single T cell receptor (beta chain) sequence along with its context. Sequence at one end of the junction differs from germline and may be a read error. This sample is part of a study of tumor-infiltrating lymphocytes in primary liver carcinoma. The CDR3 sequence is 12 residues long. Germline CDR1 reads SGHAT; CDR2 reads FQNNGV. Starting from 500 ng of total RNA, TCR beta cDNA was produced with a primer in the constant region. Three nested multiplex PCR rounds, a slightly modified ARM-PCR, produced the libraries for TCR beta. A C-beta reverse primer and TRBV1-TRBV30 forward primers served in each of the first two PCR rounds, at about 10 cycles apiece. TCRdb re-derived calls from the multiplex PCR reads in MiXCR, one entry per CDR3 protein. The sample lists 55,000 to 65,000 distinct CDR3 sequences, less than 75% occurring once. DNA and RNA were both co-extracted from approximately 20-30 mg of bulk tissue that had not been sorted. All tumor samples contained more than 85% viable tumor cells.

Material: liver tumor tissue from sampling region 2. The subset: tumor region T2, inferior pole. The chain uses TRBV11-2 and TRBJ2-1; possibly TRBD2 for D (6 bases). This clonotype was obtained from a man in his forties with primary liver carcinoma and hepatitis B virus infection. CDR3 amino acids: CASSSTGTAQLF. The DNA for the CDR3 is TGTGCCAGCAGCTCGACCGGGACTGCGCAGTTATTC.